This T cell receptor (beta chain) emerged from a study of blood T cell repertoires in COVID-19. The overall study: Researchers got acute and convalescent COVID-19 samples from the United States, Italy and Spain.

Sequenced by immunoSEQ multiplex PCR; TCRdb stores in-frame clones only, minus some. The data contain some 340,000 clones, roughly four fifths of them singletons. CDR3 length: 16 amino acids. With V trimmed by 4 bases and J by 5 bases, 11 bases remained unmatched. The germline gives CDR1 SGDLS, CDR2 YYNGEE. The sample taken for sequencing was PBMCs or T cells enriched from blood (not recorded which). The clonotype comes from a woman in her fifties or sixties who had recovered from COVID-19. This chain joins TRBV9 and TRBJ1-4, with 7 bases identical to TRBD1. The CDR3 spells CASSPRGTALNEKLFF. DNA for the CDR3: TGTGCCAGCAGCCCCAGGGGGACAGCTCTCAATGAAAAACTGTTTTTT.